The sequence of this T cell receptor (beta chain) was determined in a study of blood T cell repertoires in COVID-19. Turning to the study itself: Collection of acute and convalescent COVID-19 samples took place in the United States, Italy and Spain. Sample material is recorded as cDNA or gDNA derived from T cells, B-cell-depleted T cells, or PBMCs.

In the source study's methods: Estimation of nucleated cell counts was performed using reference gene primer amplification. Data came from immunoSEQ multiplex PCR; TCRdb stores just in-frame clones and leaves some out. For V, J and clone size, that table is used; D and trimming come from the DNA. The repertoire holds more than 70,000 clones, with about 88% as singletons. This clone was picked up one time. After removal of 2 bases from V and 0 bases from J, the junction contained 2 bases not matched to a gene. There are 15 residues in the CDR3. The V gene's germline CDR1 is SGHRS and CDR2 YFSETQ. The TCR was taken from a human donor in a cohort sampled during active COVID-19. Sequencing used peripheral blood. This sequence joins TRBV5-1 and TRBJ1-5; 7 bases line up with TRBD1. The CDR3: CASSLQGISNQPQHF. CDR3 nucleotides: TGCGCCAGCAGCTTACAGGGGATTAGCAATCAGCCCCAGCATTTT.